Sequencing of this T cell receptor (beta chain) was carried out in a study of shared clonotypes between healthy human individuals. Notes on this clone: The target antigen is unknown.

The CDR3 has 18 residues. A split of CD4+ cells into CD45RA+ naive and CD45RA-negative memory subsets was performed. Broader study findings: Only blood was sampled; tissue repertoires likely differ. Estimated richness was generally greater in naive than memory subsets. Non-shared clonotypes were found to have lower generation probabilities than the clonotypes that were shared by all four of the sorted-subset donors.

Here immunoSEQ multiplex PCR was the method, and the copy in TCRdb shows in-frame clones only, minus some. Among 2,500,000 or so clones, roughly nine tenths were seen once, and the ten largest hold about 0.13%. This TCR was recovered from a man aged 18 to 35 in good health. The sequencing input was naive CD4+ T cells sorted from blood. Stated subset: CD45RA+ positively selected. The chain employs TRBV21-1 and TRBJ2-7; the table's D call, TRBD1, has no DNA check behind it. TRBV21-1 is a listed pseudogene. In nucleotides, the CDR3 is TGTGCCAGCAGCAAAGTTGGTCCCAAAGAGGGACAGGCCGCGACTTGGTACTTC. Encoded protein: CASSKVGPKEGQAATWYF.